These T cell receptor beta chains were read from a single sample in a study of Graves' ophthalmopathy and Graves' hyperthyroidism. TCRdb redid the calling of the multiplex PCR reads with MiXCR, one entry per CDR3 protein. The table has 740,000 or so distinct CDR3 sequences, 40% seen once. The sequenced sample consisted of peripheral blood. The origin of the receptors is an adult man with Graves' ophthalmopathy. Each CDR3 is given with its conserved first and last residue. D genes are given only for firm matches. Expanded clones are given a class, and other clones once, few, many or no size at all.

j_call: TRBJ2-7
clone_size: -
d_call: TRBD1
v_call: TRBV19
cdr3_nt: TGTGCCAGTAGTTTCGGGACAGTGGGCGACGAGCAGTACTTC
cdr3_aa: CASSFGTVGDEQYF

j_call: TRBJ1-2
clone_size: -
d_call: TRBD1
v_call: TRBV24-1
cdr3_nt: TGTGCCAGCGGGACAGCGAACACCGGGACAAGGGGGATCTATGGCTACACCTTC
cdr3_aa: CASGTANTGTRGIYGYTF

j_call: TRBJ2-3
clone_size: -
d_call: TRBD1
v_call: TRBV10-3
cdr3_nt: TGTGCCATCAGTACACGGGACAGCGAAGATAGCACAGATACGCAGTATTTT
cdr3_aa: CAISTRDSEDSTDTQYF

j_call: TRBJ2-5
clone_size: many
d_call: -
v_call: TRBV29-1
cdr3_nt: TGCAGCGTTGCCCTTGGGGGAAAGGAGACCCAGTACTTC
cdr3_aa: CSVALGGKETQYF

j_call: TRBJ2-1
clone_size: -
d_call: -
v_call: TRBV19
cdr3_nt: TGTGCCAGTAGTTCACAGGGACATGAGCAGTTCTTC
cdr3_aa: CASSSQGHEQFF

j_call: TRBJ2-6
clone_size: -
d_call: -
v_call: TRBV7-9
cdr3_nt: TGTGCCAGCAGCTCGGGTCGGGGAGTCCACTCTGGGGCCAACGTCCTGACTTTC
cdr3_aa: CASSSGRGVHSGANVLTF

j_call: TRBJ1-2
clone_size: many
d_call: -
v_call: TRBV5-8
cdr3_nt: TGTGCCAGCAGCATCGCGGGGGGGAGCAACTATGGCTACACCTTC
cdr3_aa: CASSIAGGSNYGYTF

j_call: TRBJ1-2
clone_size: many
d_call: -
v_call: TRBV7-2
cdr3_nt: TGTGCCAGCAGCCTATACGACACAGGGCTTCGGCGCGGCTACACCTTC
cdr3_aa: CASSLYDTGLRRGYTF

j_call: TRBJ1-6
clone_size: -
d_call: -
v_call: TRBV12-3/TRBV12-4
cdr3_nt: TGTGCCAGCAGTTTACAGGGAAGTTCACCCCTCCACTTT
cdr3_aa: CASSLQGSSPLHF

j_call: TRBJ1-2
clone_size: many
d_call: -
v_call: TRBV29-1
cdr3_nt: TGCAGCGGGGGTAGTTTCAACTATGGCTACACCTTC
cdr3_aa: CSGGSFNYGYTF

j_call: TRBJ2-7
clone_size: -
d_call: TRBD2
v_call: TRBV20-1
cdr3_nt: TGCAGTGCTTTTCCTCTCGCGGGAGGGTCCTACGAGCAGTACTTC
cdr3_aa: CSAFPLAGGSYEQYF

j_call: TRBJ2-5
clone_size: few
d_call: TRBD1
v_call: TRBV7-2
cdr3_nt: TGCGCCAGCAGCCCTACAGGGGATCCACAAGAGACCCAGTACTTC
cdr3_aa: CASSPTGDPQETQYF

j_call: TRBJ2-2
clone_size: -
d_call: TRBD1
v_call: TRBV10-3
cdr3_nt: TGTGCCTGGAGCAGGGGGCACGACACCGGGGAGCTGTTTTTT
cdr3_aa: CAWSRGHDTGELFF

j_call: TRBJ1-3
clone_size: -
d_call: -
v_call: TRBV20-1
cdr3_nt: TGCAGTGCTAGACCCGTCCGGGGCTTGAACACCATATATTTT
cdr3_aa: CSARPVRGLNTIYF

j_call: TRBJ1-1
clone_size: many
d_call: -
v_call: TRBV12-3/TRBV12-4
cdr3_nt: TGTGCCAGCAGTTTAGATTCTCTGGGACGCTCGATAGCTTTCTTT
cdr3_aa: CASSLDSLGRSIAFF

j_call: TRBJ1-1
clone_size: -
d_call: -
v_call: TRBV19
cdr3_nt: TGTGCCAGTGGGCAGGACAGAACAAAGAACACTGAGGCTTTCTTT
cdr3_aa: CASGQDRTKNTEAFF

j_call: TRBJ1-1
clone_size: -
d_call: -
v_call: TRBV10-3
cdr3_nt: TGTGCCATCAGTTTTAATTTGGGGCGAGGGAACACTGAAGCTTCCTTT
cdr3_aa: CAISFNLGRGNTEASF

j_call: TRBJ1-5
clone_size: many
d_call: -
v_call: TRBV2
cdr3_nt: TGTGCCAGCAGTGAAGTCAGGGGAGATCAGCCCCAGCATTTT
cdr3_aa: CASSEVRGDQPQHF

j_call: TRBJ2-7
clone_size: many
d_call: TRBD2
v_call: TRBV10-3
cdr3_nt: TGTGCCATCAGTGAAGGTTGGGGGGGGGAGCAGTACTTC
cdr3_aa: CAISEGWGGEQYF

j_call: TRBJ2-5
clone_size: -
d_call: -
v_call: TRBV7-3
cdr3_nt: TGTGCCAGCAGCTTAACCGGTCCGGGGGACCAAGAGACCCAGTACTTC
cdr3_aa: CASSLTGPGDQETQYF

j_call: TRBJ1-2
clone_size: -
d_call: TRBD1
v_call: TRBV4-2
cdr3_nt: TGTGCCAGCAGCCAAGACCGGACAGGGGGCGGGCACGGCTACACCTTC
cdr3_aa: CASSQDRTGGGHGYTF

j_call: TRBJ2-5
clone_size: -
d_call: -
v_call: TRBV7-9
cdr3_nt: TGTGCCAGCAGCCATCAGTCCAGGCGGCAGGGGACCCAGTACTTC
cdr3_aa: CASSHQSRRQGTQYF

j_call: TRBJ1-3
clone_size: many
d_call: -
v_call: TRBV29-1
cdr3_nt: TGCTCAGGAGGAAATGATGGAAACACCATATATTTT
cdr3_aa: CSGGNDGNTIYF

j_call: TRBJ1-4
clone_size: many
d_call: -
v_call: TRBV15
cdr3_nt: TGTGCCACCAGCAGAACGGAGGATAATGAAAAACTGTTTTTT
cdr3_aa: CATSRTEDNEKLFF

j_call: TRBJ1-5
clone_size: -
d_call: -
v_call: TRBV7-2
cdr3_nt: TGTGCCAGCAGCTTAAAGTCATCGGGGCTCGCAGATACGCAGCATTTT
cdr3_aa: CASSLKSSGLADTQHF

j_call: TRBJ2-5
clone_size: many
d_call: -
v_call: TRBV29-1
cdr3_nt: TGCAGCGTTGAATACTCTAACCAAGAGACCCAGTACTTC
cdr3_aa: CSVEYSNQETQYF

j_call: TRBJ2-5
clone_size: many
d_call: -
v_call: TRBV7-9
cdr3_nt: TGTGCCAGCAGCTTGACAGGTCCGGTAGAGACCCAGTACTTC
cdr3_aa: CASSLTGPVETQYF

j_call: TRBJ2-5
clone_size: -
d_call: -
v_call: TRBV6-6
cdr3_nt: TGTGCCAGCAGGGCAGCCACATACCAAGAGACCCAGTACTTC
cdr3_aa: CASRAATYQETQYF

j_call: TRBJ2-7
clone_size: once
d_call: -
v_call: TRBV20-1
cdr3_nt: TGCAGTGGCAGAAAAACAGGACCCTACGAGCAGTACTTC
cdr3_aa: CSGRKTGPYEQYF

j_call: TRBJ2-7
clone_size: many
d_call: -
v_call: TRBV7-4
cdr3_nt: TGTGCCAGCAACTACGAGCAGTACTTC
cdr3_aa: CASNYEQYF

j_call: TRBJ2-2
clone_size: -
d_call: -
v_call: TRBV20-1
cdr3_nt: TGCAGTGCTAGAACCACCGGGGAGCTGTTTTTT
cdr3_aa: CSARTTGELFF

j_call: TRBJ2-5
clone_size: few
d_call: TRBD2
v_call: TRBV2
cdr3_nt: TGTGCCAGCAGCCCAACCCCGGGACTAGCGTCAGAGACCCAGTACTTC
cdr3_aa: CASSPTPGLASETQYF

j_call: TRBJ2-7
clone_size: once
d_call: -
v_call: TRBV11-2
cdr3_nt: TGTGCCAGCTCACCTGGGCGCGCCCGAGACTACGAGCAGTACTTC
cdr3_aa: CASSPGRARDYEQYF

j_call: TRBJ2-7
clone_size: -
d_call: -
v_call: TRBV29-1
cdr3_nt: TGCAGTTACTCCGGTGGGGGGCCCTACGAGCAGTACTTC
cdr3_aa: CSYSGGGPYEQYF

j_call: TRBJ1-2
clone_size: -
d_call: -
v_call: TRBV9
cdr3_nt: TGTGCCAGCAGCCAAACATGGGACTATGGCTACACCTTC
cdr3_aa: CASSQTWDYGYTF

j_call: TRBJ2-5
clone_size: -
d_call: TRBD2
v_call: TRBV7-9
cdr3_nt: TGTGCCAGCATGCTAGCGGGAGGGCTGGAGACCCAGTACTTC
cdr3_aa: CASMLAGGLETQYF

j_call: TRBJ1-1
clone_size: many
d_call: -
v_call: TRBV6-1
cdr3_nt: TGTGCCAGCAGTGCTGGCATGAACACTGAAGCTTTCTTT
cdr3_aa: CASSAGMNTEAFF

j_call: TRBJ2-7
clone_size: -
d_call: -
v_call: TRBV11-2
cdr3_nt: TGTGCCAGCTCGGACCTTCTTGGCTACGAGCAGTACTTC
cdr3_aa: CASSDLLGYEQYF

j_call: TRBJ2-7
clone_size: many
d_call: -
v_call: TRBV24-1
cdr3_nt: TGTGCCACCAGTGATTCCGAGGACTACGAGCAGTACTTC
cdr3_aa: CATSDSEDYEQYF

j_call: TRBJ1-4
clone_size: -
d_call: -
v_call: TRBV25-1
cdr3_nt: TGTGCCAGCAGCCAAAGATCCCTCAGGAGCGTAGGAAAACTGTTTTTT
cdr3_aa: CASSQRSLRSVGKLFF

j_call: TRBJ2-7
clone_size: many
d_call: -
v_call: TRBV10-3
cdr3_nt: TGTGCCATCATGGGTCAGCAATCCTACGAGCAGTACTTC
cdr3_aa: CAIMGQQSYEQYF

j_call: TRBJ2-7
clone_size: many
d_call: -
v_call: TRBV7-6
cdr3_nt: TGTGCCAGCAGCTTACGGCTGAGCTACGAGCAGTACTTC
cdr3_aa: CASSLRLSYEQYF

j_call: TRBJ2-6
clone_size: -
d_call: -
v_call: TRBV7-9
cdr3_nt: TGTGCCAGCAGCCAAGATCTTCTTGCCTGGGGGGCCAACGTCCTGACTTTC
cdr3_aa: CASSQDLLAWGANVLTF

j_call: TRBJ2-7
clone_size: -
d_call: -
v_call: TRBV2
cdr3_nt: TGTGCCAGCAGCGGGTACTCCTACGAGCAGCACTTC
cdr3_aa: CASSGYSYEQHF

j_call: TRBJ1-5
clone_size: -
d_call: TRBD1
v_call: TRBV24-1
cdr3_nt: TGTGCCACCAGTGACCCAGGGACAGGGGTTACAGCCCAGCATTTT
cdr3_aa: CATSDPGTGVTAQHF

j_call: TRBJ1-3
clone_size: few
d_call: -
v_call: TRBV11-2
cdr3_nt: TGTGCCAGCAGCCAGCCGTTCCACTCTGGAAACACCATATATTTT
cdr3_aa: CASSQPFHSGNTIYF

j_call: TRBJ1-2
clone_size: -
d_call: -
v_call: TRBV15
cdr3_nt: TGTGCCACCAGCAGTGGAGACCAAGGCTATGGCTACACCTTC
cdr3_aa: CATSSGDQGYGYTF

j_call: TRBJ1-1
clone_size: many
d_call: TRBD1
v_call: TRBV19
cdr3_nt: TGTGCCAGTAGTGCTCGACAGGGTTTCACTGAAGCTTTCTTT
cdr3_aa: CASSARQGFTEAFF